This note documents a single T cell receptor (beta chain) sequence. Its specificity is not known. The source of the sample is a study of identical twins. Study findings and constraints: Twins' excess sharing was less marked for out-of-frame beta sequences.

TCRdb used MiXCR to reprocess the 5' RACE reads, holding one entry per CDR3 protein. The sample has some 600,000 distinct CDR3 sequences, under 8.5% seen once; the top ten hold about 1.5%. Trimming left V 0 bases short and J 8 bases short, with 12 bases between. Germline-derived CDR1 and CDR2 are SGHRS and YFSETQ. The CDR3 covers 14 residues. The sample was also linked to a second study, of yellow fever vaccine responses in identical twins.

The chain is built from TRBV5-1 and TRBJ2-4; D might be TRBD1 (5 bases). Sequencing was performed on PBMCs. The TCR originated in a woman younger than 35 in good health. CDR3 in DNA: TGCGCCAGCAGCTTGGCGGCAGGGATGGACATTCAGTACTTC. Amino acid sequence: CASSLAAGMDIQYF.